The 28 T cell receptor beta chains below come from one sample, sequenced in a study of blood T cell repertoires in COVID-19. The assay was immunoSEQ multiplex PCR, and TCRdb's table has in-frame clones only and misses some. This table has over 200,000 clones, about nine tenths appearing once. The sequenced material came from peripheral blood. The source is an older woman with acute or convalescent COVID-19.

This chain joins TRBV24-1 and TRBJ1-5; 7 nucleotides agree with TRBD1. The CDR3 spans 14 residues. V dropped 5 bases and J dropped 2; count of bases not matched to a gene: 2. In germline, CDR1 is KGHDR, CDR2 SFDVKD. CDR3 coding DNA: TGTGCCACCAGTGCACAGGGGCGCAATCAGCCCCAGCATTTT. Its translation: CATSAQGRNQPQHF.

The table lists this clone with a count of one. The J gene is TRBJ1-6, the V gene TRBV3-1 (or the pseudogene TRBV3-2); no reliable D call. The CDR3 has 13 amino acids. Trimming took off 1 base at V and 5 bases at J, with 3 bases between the two ends. The germline CDR1 and CDR2 sequences are LGHDT and YNNKEL (reference sequence). This chain's CDR3 is CASSQGHNSPLHF. The CDR3 DNA reads TGTGCCAGCAGCCAAGGGCATAATTCACCCCTCCACTTT.

The chain recombines TRBV21-1 with TRBJ2-2; the table calls TRBD1, which could not be checked here. TRBV21-1 is assigned pseudogene status. This CDR3 is 16 amino acids long. CDR3 region: CASIAQGAMNTGELFF. The CDR3 DNA reads as TGTGCCAGCATCGCTCAGGGGGCTATGAACACCGGGGAGCTGTTTTTT.

The V call is TRBV18, the J call TRBJ2-1; 13 bases fit TRBD2. V lost 4 bases to trimming and J lost 10 bases; unmatched junction nucleotides: 4. This CDR3 contains 14 residues. Looked up from germline, CDR1 is KGHSH and CDR2 is LQKENI. CDR3 residues: CASSRVTSGGEQFF. In nucleotides, the CDR3 is TGTGCCAGCTCACGGGTGACTAGCGGGGGGGAGCAGTTCTTC.

Note on this clone: In the same sample, other DNA sequences code for this CDR3. This chain uses TRBV5-1 with TRBJ1-3, with TRBD1 matching over 7 bases. Looked up from germline, CDR1 is SGHRS and CDR2 is YFSETQ. With 4 bases clipped from V and 2 bases from J, the junction kept 0 bases outside the gene matches. The CDR3 length is 13 residues. In nucleotides, the CDR3 is TGCGCCAGCAGCGACAGGGCTGGAAACACCATATATTTT. Amino acids: CASSDRAGNTIYF.

This clone was seen a single time. V and J are TRBV7-3 and TRBJ1-6; 7 nucleotides match TRBD1. The length of the CDR3 is 15 residues. From germline, CDR1 is SGHTA and CDR2 FQGTGA. Trimming cost V 0 bases and J 10 bases; bases outside gene matches: 6. This CDR3 is CASSLTGQASSPLHF. CDR3 DNA sequence: TGTGCCAGCAGCTTAACTGGACAGGCAAGCTCACCCCTCCACTTT. The complete variable domain, with remaining parts taken from reference TRBV7-3 and TRBJ1-6, reads GAGVSQTPSNKVTEKGKYVELRCDPISGHTALYWYRQSLGQGPEFLIYFQGTGAADDSGLPNDRFFAVRPEGSVSTLKIQRTERGDSAVYLCASSLTGQASSPLHFGNGTRLTVT.

V and J are TRBV2 and TRBJ2-3; tentative D call: TRBD1 (6 bases). V dropped 7 bases and J dropped 1 base, with 12 bases sitting between them. Per germline, CDR1 SNHLY and CDR2 FYNNEI. This CDR3 region has 14 residues. CDR3 nucleotides: TGTGCCAGCAACAGGGATGGAGGCACAGATACGCAGTATTTT. It is translated as CASNRDGGTDTQYF.

The chain joins TRBV2 to TRBJ2-2; 9 bases are a match to TRBD1. Germline loops: CDR1 SNHLY, CDR2 FYNNEI. Germline trimming cut 5 bases from V and 6 bases from J; bases unmatched to any gene: 7. The CDR3 has 15 amino acids. CDR3 protein: CASSPRQGVPGELFF. The DNA for the CDR3 is TGTGCCAGCAGTCCAAGACAGGGGGTTCCCGGGGAGCTGTTTTTT.

This chain uses TRBV4-1 with TRBJ2-1; the match to TRBD2 covers 13 bases. Trimming at V came to 1 base and at J to 10 bases, leaving 4 bases not matched to a gene. The CDR3 is 15 residues long. Germline V lookup: CDR1 MGHRA, CDR2 YSYEKL. CDR3 protein: CASSQGLAGGGEQFF. Here the CDR3 DNA reads TGCGCCAGCAGCCAAGGACTAGCGGGAGGCGGCGAGCAGTTCTTC.

This sequence joins TRBV5-5 and TRBJ1-1; 8 bases line up with TRBD1. This CDR3 comprises 16 residues. Germline V lookup: CDR1 SGHKS, CDR2 YYEKEE (reference sequence). J gave up 3 bases and V 1 base, and 8 bases lay outside the gene matches. The CDR3 region is CASSLRLGTGDTEAFF. CDR3 sequence (DNA): TGTGCCAGCAGCTTGAGGTTAGGGACAGGCGACACTGAAGCTTTCTTT.

The chain joins TRBV7-8 to TRBJ1-2; maybe TRBD1 (6 bases). V was trimmed by 2 bases and J by 4 bases, leaving 14 bases between them. This CDR3 has 15 residues. The V gene's germline CDR1 is SGHVS and CDR2 FQNEAQ. The CDR3 spells CASSLTGHDTYGYTF. The CDR3 coding sequence is TGTGCCAGCAGCTTAACGGGACACGATACCTATGGCTACACCTTC.

This rearrangement joins TRBV7-2 to TRBJ1-1; perhaps TRBD1 as D (6 bases). CDR3 length: 14 residues. Germline CDR1 reads SGHTA; CDR2 reads FQGNSA. The V gene lost 8 bases and the J gene lost 1 base, with 14 bases spanning the gap. CDR3 coding DNA: TGTGCCAGCCTCTCTCAGGGACAGAACACTGAAGCTTTCTTT. It is translated as CASLSQGQNTEAFF.

This chain connects TRBV5-5 to TRBJ1-2, with D possibly being TRBD1 (5 bases). V shed 4 bases and J shed 4 bases, with 17 bases lying between them. This CDR3 contains 15 residues. Per germline, CDR1 SGHKS and CDR2 YYEKEE (reference sequence). CDR3 loop: CASSLRQPLGYGYTF. CDR3 DNA: TGTGCCAGCAGCCTAAGACAGCCATTAGGCTATGGCTACACCTTC. Variable domain in full (rest from reference TRBV5-5 and TRBJ1-2): DAGVTQSPTHLIKTRGQQVTLRCSPISGHKSVSWYQQVLGQGPQFIFQYYEKEERGRGNFPDRFSARQFPNYSSELNVNALLLGDSALYLCASSLRQPLGYGYTFGSGTRLTVV.

The chain links TRBV5-1 to TRBJ2-7; 8 bases fit TRBD2. Trimming removed 0 bases from V and 7 bases from J; junction bases left unmatched: 9. The germline CDR1 and CDR2 sequences are SGHRS and YFSETQ. This CDR3 comprises 15 residues. CDR3 in DNA: TGCGCCAGCAGCTTGGGGTGGCGGGAGGCGGAAGAGCAGTACTTC. It specifies CASSLGWREAEEQYF.

As DNA, the CDR3 is TGTGCCAGCAGCCCCGACAGGGGTTCGGGCTACACCTTC. Translating gives CASSPDRGSGYTF. V gene TRBV28 combines with J gene TRBJ1-2; 8 bases fit TRBD1. The CDR3 runs 13 residues. V lost 6 bases, J lost 8 bases, and 8 bases stayed unmatched. Germline V CDR1 and CDR2: MDHEN, SYDVKM.

This clone has just a few counts. V is TRBV20-1 and J is TRBJ2-5, with D tentatively TRBD1 (6 bases). The germline V gene encodes CDR1 DFQATT and CDR2 SNEGSKA (reference sequence). V lost 3 bases and J lost 4, with 15 bases in between. CDR3 size: 14 residues. The CDR3 loop reads CSASHRVAPETQYF. CDR3 in DNA: TGCAGTGCTAGTCACAGGGTTGCCCCAGAGACCCAGTACTTC.

To note about this clone: The sample contains more than one DNA sequence encoding this CDR3. V and J are TRBV19 and TRBJ1-1, with a weak D call TRBD1 (6 bases). The V end lost 2 bases, the J end lost 1 base, and 11 bases lay between the germline ends. CDR1 LNHDA and CDR2 SQIVND come from the germline V gene (reference sequence). The CDR3 covers 15 residues. DNA for the CDR3: TGTGCCAGTAGTATACTAGGGGGATCGAACACTGAAGCTTTCTTT. Translating gives CASSILGGSNTEAFF.

The chain employs TRBV19 and TRBJ2-1, with a tentative D call TRBD2 (6 bases). The CDR3 is made up of 14 amino acids. V gave up 4 bases and J gave up 6 bases, with 13 bases separating them. Germline loops: CDR1 LNHDA, CDR2 SQIVND (reference sequence). CDR3 coding DNA: TGTGCCAGTAGTAACCCTGGAGGGCTCAATGAGCAGTTCTTC. This translates into CASSNPGGLNEQFF. Full variable domain (rest looked up from reference TRBV19 and TRBJ2-1): DGGITQSPKYLFRKEGQNVTLSCEQNLNHDAMYWYRQDPGQGLRLIYYSQIVNDFQKGDIAEGYSVSREKKESFPLTVTSAQKNPTAFYLCASSNPGGLNEQFFGPGTRLTVL.

This chain joins TRBV7-9 and TRBJ1-2; 8 positions match TRBD1. Germline CDR1 is SEHNR and CDR2 is FQNEAQ (reference sequence). J lost 3 bases, V lost 0 bases, and 3 bases had no gene match. CDR3 length: 15 residues. This CDR3 is CASSLAGTGDYGYTF. The CDR3 DNA reads as TGTGCCAGCAGCTTAGCGGGGACAGGAGACTATGGCTACACCTTC. The whole variable domain, remainder taken from reference TRBV7-9 and TRBJ1-2, is DTGVSQNPRHKITKRGQNVTFRCDPISEHNRLYWYRQTLGQGPEFLTYFQNEAQLEKSRLLSDRFSAERPKGSFSTLEIQRTEQGDSAMYLCASSLAGTGDYGYTFGSGTRLTVV.

The count of this clone is one. The chain couples TRBV27 to TRBJ1-2; no clear D. The V gene lost 4 bases and the J gene lost 4 bases, with 16 bases spanning the gap. In germline, CDR1 is MNHEY, CDR2 SMNVEV (reference sequence). This CDR3 has 15 residues. The DNA for the CDR3 is TGTGCCAGCAGTTATTTGTACGGTGCGGCCTATGGCTACACCTTC. It yields the protein CASSYLYGAAYGYTF.

The chain couples TRBV18 to TRBJ1-2, with D maybe TRBD1 (6 bases). The CDR3 is made up of 15 amino acids. V lost 3 bases, J lost 8 bases, and 19 bases lay in between. The germline V gene has CDR1 KGHSH and CDR2 LQKENI. This CDR3 reads CASSPETGSARGYTF. Here the CDR3 DNA reads TGTGCCAGCTCACCGGAGACAGGTTCCGCTAGGGGCTACACCTTC.

The chain links TRBV2 to TRBJ2-7, with D tentatively TRBD1 (5 bases). The CDR3 loop spans 13 amino acids. V lost 10 bases and J 5 bases, leaving 18 bases between the germline ends. Germline CDR1 and CDR2: SNHLY and FYNNEI. The CDR3 region has the DNA TGTGCCACCCAACGCCTTCAGGGTCACGAGCAGTACTTC. Translation gives CATQRLQGHEQYF.

This clone appeared a single time. The chain has TRBV7-8 and TRBJ1-2, with a tentative D call TRBD1 (5 bases). Per germline, CDR1 SGHVS and CDR2 FQNEAQ. CDR3 size: 15 residues. V gave up 3 bases and J gave up 1 base, with 12 bases separating them. The CDR3 spells CASSLTGDSNYGYTF. CDR3 DNA sequence: TGTGCCAGCAGCTTGACTGGCGACAGTAACTATGGCTACACCTTC.

The chain links TRBV3-1 (or the pseudogene TRBV3-2) to TRBJ2-7; 13 nucleotides line up with TRBD2. CDR3 length: 16 amino acids. Germline values: CDR1 LGHDT, CDR2 YNNKEL (reference sequence). V was pared by 2 bases and J by 3 bases, with 4 bases of the junction left unmatched. CDR3 sequence reads: CASSQTLAGGNYEQYF. The CDR3 DNA sequence: TGTGCCAGCAGCCAAACACTAGCGGGAGGGAACTACGAGCAGTACTTC.

The sample holds one count of this clone. The chain is built from TRBV7-3 and TRBJ2-1; D not resolved. The CDR3 has 15 amino acids. Germline CDR1 reads SGHTA; CDR2 reads FQGTGA. Deletions cut 2 bases from V and 1 base from J, with 9 bases between. The CDR3 protein is CASSLGPESYNEQFF. CDR3 DNA sequence: TGTGCCAGCAGCTTAGGGCCCGAGTCCTACAATGAGCAGTTCTTC.

This rearrangement joins TRBV5-1 to TRBJ2-1; the match to TRBD2 covers 8 bases. Germline V gene data show CDR1 as SGHRS and CDR2 as YFSETQ. The CDR3 runs 15 residues. Trimming cost V 4 bases and J 7 bases; bases outside gene matches: 10. The CDR3 bases are TGCGCCAGCAGCCTGAACGGACTAGCAGGGAATGAGCAGTTCTTC. Translated, it gives CASSLNGLAGNEQFF. The full variable domain, in which reference TRBV5-1 and TRBJ2-1 provide the parts outside the CDR3, is KAGVTQTPRYLIKTRGQQVTLSCSPISGHRSVSWYQQTPGQGLQFLFEYFSETQRNKGNFPGRFSGRQFSNSRSEMNVSTLELGDSALYLCASSLNGLAGNEQFFGPGTRLTVL.

J is TRBJ2-7 and V is TRBV5-1; 8 bases map to TRBD2. V gave up 3 bases and J gave up 1 base; unmatched junction bases: 6. Germline-derived CDR1 and CDR2 are SGHRS and YFSETQ. The CDR3 contains 15 residues. CDR3 sequence: CASSSTAGGSYEQYF. The CDR3 DNA is TGCGCCAGCAGCTCCACGGCGGGGGGATCCTACGAGCAGTACTTC.

The CDR3 reads CSASGAGVNNEQFF. CDR3 sequence (DNA): TGCAGTGCTAGTGGAGCGGGGGTCAACAATGAGCAGTTCTTC. V is TRBV20-1 and J is TRBJ2-1, with 8 bases lining up with TRBD2. Germline loops: CDR1 DFQATT, CDR2 SNEGSKA (reference sequence). This CDR3 spans 14 amino acids. Trimming removed 3 bases from V and 5 bases from J; junction bases left unmatched: 6.